The 15 T cell receptor beta chains below come from one sample, sequenced in a study of technical replicates of blood from several donors. Sequencing was performed with immunoSEQ multiplex PCR; in TCRdb, only in-frame clones are kept and a portion is missing. Found here are some 60,000 clones, roughly 89% of them singletons; the top ten hold roughly 4.9%. The sequencing input was PBMCs. Receptors originate from a human donor in good health. Some clones in this sample may be carry-over from other donors' samples.

The gene calls are TRBV10-3 and TRBJ2-7; possible D gene TRBD1, 6 bases. From germline, CDR1 is ENHRY and CDR2 SYGVKD. CDR3 size: 13 residues. Deletions cut 6 bases from V and 5 bases from J, with 14 bases between. CDR3 in amino acids: CAIRPTGIDEQYF. CDR3 DNA sequence: TGTGCCATCAGACCGACAGGAATCGACGAGCAGTACTTC.

J is TRBJ2-2 and V is TRBV21-1; TRBD1 is the table's D call and was not checked against the DNA. TRBV21-1 is listed as a pseudogene. This CDR3 spans 20 amino acids. CDR3 sequence (DNA): TGTGCCAGCAGCAATCTCAGGGCAGGGAAACGCTTCGCGAACACCGGGGAGCTGTTTTTT. Residues: CASSNLRAGKRFANTGELFF.

The V gene is TRBV4-2, the J gene TRBJ2-5; possible D gene TRBD1, 6 bases. Trimming removed 4 bases from V and 3 bases from J, with 12 bases in between. Germline V gene sequence: CDR1 LGHNA, CDR2 YNFKEQ. CDR3 length: 14 residues. CDR3 amino acids: CASSPRDTEETQYF. DNA of the CDR3: TGTGCCAGCAGCCCCCGGGACACGGAAGAGACCCAGTACTTC.

The J gene is TRBJ1-5, the V gene TRBV19; TRBD1 aligns across 9 bases. The V and J ends lost 7 bases and 0 bases, in that order; junction bases with no gene match: 7. The CDR3 loop spans 16 amino acids. Germline CDR1 reads LNHDA; CDR2 reads SQIVND (reference sequence). CDR3 in DNA: TGTGCCAGTACCGGGACAGGGAGTGGTAGCAATCAGCCCCAGCATTTT. Amino acid sequence: CASTGTGSGSNQPQHF. The complete variable domain, with remaining parts taken from reference TRBV19 and TRBJ1-5, reads DGGITQSPKYLFRKEGQNVTLSCEQNLNHDAMYWYRQDPGQGLRLIYYSQIVNDFQKGDIAEGYSVSREKKESFPLTVTSAQKNPTAFYLCASTGTGSGSNQPQHFGDGTRLSIL.

The V call is TRBV11-3, the J call TRBJ2-3; no clear D. Germline CDR1 is SGHNT and CDR2 is YENEEA. The CDR3 has 15 amino acids. Trimming removed 3 bases from V and 0 bases from J, with 10 bases in between. CDR3 bases: TGTGCCAGCAGCTTTTATCTAGGCAGCACAGATACGCAGTATTTT. Translation: CASSFYLGSTDTQYF.

The chain carries TRBV5-1 and TRBJ2-2; 7 bases match TRBD2. Germline assignment: CDR1 SGHRS and CDR2 YFSETQ. Trimming at V came to 6 bases and at J to 2 bases, leaving 7 bases not matched to a gene. The CDR3 length is 15 residues. CDR3 amino acids: CASNSLAVNTGELFF. CDR3 nucleotide sequence: TGCGCCAGCAACAGCCTAGCGGTAAACACCGGGGAGCTGTTTTTT. The full variable domain, in which reference TRBV5-1 and TRBJ2-2 provide the parts outside the CDR3, is KAGVTQTPRYLIKTRGQQVTLSCSPISGHRSVSWYQQTPGQGLQFLFEYFSETQRNKGNFPGRFSGRQFSNSRSEMNVSTLELGDSALYLCASNSLAVNTGELFFGEGSRLTVL.

The chain uses TRBV6-5 and TRBJ2-5; 8 nucleotides match TRBD1. The CDR3 runs 13 residues. Trimming removed 6 bases from V and 5 bases from J; junction bases left unmatched: 5. The germline V gene encodes CDR1 MNHEY and CDR2 SVGAGI. For the CDR3, the DNA is TGTGCCAGCAGGGACAGGGTTTTGGAGACCCAGTACTTC. Protein product: CASRDRVLETQYF.

This clone was seen more than once but under ten times. This chain uses TRBV7-9 with TRBJ2-7, with a weak D call TRBD1 (5 bases). The germline V gene encodes CDR1 SEHNR and CDR2 FQNEAQ (reference sequence). The germline V and J ends were trimmed by 10 bases and 5 bases, with 18 bases remaining between them. CDR3 size: 13 residues. This chain's CDR3 is CATSDQGMNEQYF. CDR3 in DNA: TGTGCCACCTCCGACCAGGGTATGAACGAGCAGTACTTC. Filled out from reference TRBV7-9 and TRBJ2-7, the complete variable domain reads DTGVSQNPRHKITKRGQNVTFRCDPISEHNRLYWYRQTLGQGPEFLTYFQNEAQLEKSRLLSDRFSAERPKGSFSTLEIQRTEQGDSAMYLCATSDQGMNEQYFGPGTRLTVT.

The chain couples TRBV19 to TRBJ2-1; TRBD2 matches at 10 bases. Germline V CDR1 and CDR2: LNHDA, SQIVND (reference sequence). The CDR3 extends over 14 amino acids. The V gene end was trimmed by 6 bases and the J gene end by 8 bases; junction bases not matched to a gene: 7. The CDR3 loop is CASSMRLAGDEQFF. Written as DNA, the CDR3 is TGTGCCAGTAGCATGCGGCTAGCGGGGGATGAGCAGTTCTTC.

This clone has a handful of counts. The V call is TRBV7-6, the J call TRBJ1-1; tentative D call: TRBD1 (5 bases). There are 13 residues in the CDR3. V shed 5 bases and J shed 5 bases, with 12 bases lying between them. CDR1 is SGHVS, CDR2 FNYEAQ, per germline. Here the CDR3 DNA reads TGTGCCAGCAGCGACAGTTCAGGAACTGAAGCTTTCTTT. Translating gives CASSDSSGTEAFF.

DNA for the CDR3: TGTGCCAGCAGTTACTCGACAGGGGGCTATGGCTACACCTTC. Protein: CASSYSTGGYGYTF. This chain connects TRBV6-5 to TRBJ1-2, with 9 positions matching TRBD1. Germline V gives CDR1 MNHEY, CDR2 SVGAGI. J was trimmed by 4 bases and V by 0 bases; bases with no gene match: 0. This CDR3 contains 14 residues.

This rearrangement joins TRBV30 to TRBJ2-4; 9 bases align to TRBD2. V shed 1 base and J 10 bases; nucleotides not matched to a gene: 5. This CDR3 is 13 amino acids long. CDR1 is GTSNPN, CDR2 SVGIG, per germline (reference sequence). The CDR3 loop is CAWSAGGRGIQYF. The CDR3 bases are TGTGCCTGGAGTGCGGGCGGGAGGGGGATTCAGTACTTC.

This clone was counted a few times. V gene TRBV5-1 combines with J gene TRBJ1-2, with D possibly being TRBD1 (5 bases). The length of the CDR3 is 14 residues. Germline V gene lookup returns CDR1 SGHRS and CDR2 YFSETQ. V lost 0 bases, J lost 1 base, and 7 bases lay in between. CDR3 region: CASSLDDSNYGYTF. CDR3 nucleotides: TGCGCCAGCAGCTTGGACGACAGTAACTATGGCTACACCTTC.

This clone was recorded once. This chain connects TRBV5-1 to TRBJ2-1; no reliable D call. The CDR3 is 13 amino acids. Germline V gives CDR1 SGHRS, CDR2 YFSETQ. Trimming took off 5 bases at V and 4 bases at J, with 10 bases between the two ends. The CDR3 spells CASRRDSYNEQFF. The CDR3 DNA is TGCGCCAGCAGAAGAGACTCTTACAATGAGCAGTTCTTC.

J is TRBJ2-5 and V is TRBV7-6, with D perhaps TRBD1 (6 bases). This CDR3 has 14 residues. Trimming left V 5 bases short and J 5 bases short, with 15 bases between. From germline, CDR1 is SGHVS and CDR2 FNYEAQ. In DNA, the CDR3 is TGTGCCAGCAGCGAAGAAACAGGGCTCGAGACCCAGTACTTC. It codes for CASSEETGLETQYF.